Only a few counts were recorded for the clone carrying this TCR beta chain. Its antigen remains unidentified. The CDR3 extends over 17 amino acids. V was cut by 3 bases and J by 2 bases, with 19 bases left in between. Germline V CDR1 and CDR2: SGHRS, YFSETQ. This sample is drawn from a study of T-cell memory formation after mild COVID-19. Study summary: Largely donor-specific sequence clusters came from a couple of donors.

Employing constant-segment primers, 5'RACE generated TCR alpha and TCR beta cDNA libraries bearing sample barcodes and UMIs. TCRdb independently ran MiXCR on the 5' RACE reads; one entry per CDR3 protein. The data show about 130,000 distinct CDR3 sequences, with approximately 25% seen just once and less than 25% held by the top ten. General study points: Day 15 to 85 contracting clones showed balanced CD4/CD8; later expanders leaned CD4+. Contracting CD8+ clones were enriched in EMRA, CD4+ mainly in CM and EM.

V is TRBV5-1 and J is TRBJ2-3; a possible D gene is TRBD2 (6 bases). Sequencing was performed on PBMCs or a T cell subset sorted from them (not recorded which). The TCR sequence derives from an adult woman who had mild COVID-19 (a few samples of this study predate the infection). Cell type and time point are not known. The DNA for the CDR3 is TGCGCCAGCAGCTCTTTTAACGGAGGGCCACACACAGATACGCAGTATTTT. It yields the protein CASSSFNGGPHTDTQYF.